This record looks at one T cell receptor beta chain sequence and its context. Its antigen is still unknown. A much larger clonotype is one base distant, so this may be a read error. Constant-region reverse primers amplified full-length variable regions, followed by semi-nested Nested Universal Primer A PCR. TCRdb independently ran MiXCR on the 5' RACE reads; one entry per CDR3 protein. The table records fewer than 65,000 distinct CDR3 sequences, less than 25% of them present only once. Study observations and caveats: Tumor-infiltrating Treg TCR alpha and beta sequences overlapped most with tumor naive CD4+ T cells, then blood naive. Whole repertoires were not studied in the larger cohort, only one V-J beta rearrangement. The TCR gene usage of tumor memory CD4+ T cells clustered together with blood and lymph node memory CD4+ cells and with lymph node naive CD4+ cells.

Cells sorted as Tregs were CD4+, CD25+ and CD127-/low. Germline values: CDR1 SNHLY, CDR2 FYNNEI. The CDR3 runs 13 residues. This TCR came from a female donor with breast cancer. Material for sequencing was tumor-infiltrating Tregs sorted from the breast tumor. The chain is built from TRBV2 and TRBJ1-1, with TRBD1 matching over 8 bases. In DNA form, the CDR3 reads TGTGCCAGCACTAGGACAGGGAACACTGAAGCTTGCTTT. It specifies CASTRTGNTEACF.